The 8 T cell receptor beta chains below come from one sample, sequenced in a study of T cells in Graves' hyperthyroidism and ophthalmopathy. Amplification targeted TCR beta CDR3 regions from RNA transcripts. TCR CDR3 underwent first-round RT-PCR with the HTBI primer set. A single record per CDR3 protein comes from TCRdb applying MiXCR to the multiplex PCR reads. This sample has 150,000 or so distinct CDR3 sequences; approximately 20% occur once, and the top ten carry 60% to 70%. The sequenced material came from blood. Receptor source: a woman between 45 and 60 years old with Graves' hyperthyroidism that later progressed to Graves' ophthalmopathy.

A few counts support this clonotype. This rearrangement joins TRBV10-3 to TRBJ1-2, with TRBD1 as a possible D gene (5 bases). CDR3 size: 15 residues. V dropped 8 bases and J dropped 5 bases, with 21 bases sitting between them. CDR1 ENHRY and CDR2 SYGVKD come from the germline V gene. The CDR3 here is CAIGSPRDPRYGYTF. CDR3 DNA: TGTGCCATCGGATCTCCCCGGGACCCAAGGTATGGCTACACCTTC.

The chain has TRBV7-3 and TRBJ2-1, with TRBD2 matching over 7 bases. Germline V gene data show CDR1 as SGHTA and CDR2 as FQGTGA. The CDR3 contains 14 residues. Trimming removed 8 bases from V and 4 bases from J; junction bases left unmatched: 8. In DNA, the CDR3 is TGTGCCAGCGCCAAGGCTAGCGGATACAATGAGCAGTTCTTC. This encodes CASAKASGYNEQFF.

Ten or more counts support this clonotype. This chain joins TRBV3-1 and TRBJ1-3, with D possibly matching TRBD1 (6 bases). The CDR3 has 14 amino acids. Germline CDR1 reads LGHDT; CDR2 reads YNNKEL (reference sequence). The V end was cut by 3 bases, the J end by 3 bases, with 9 bases between. CDR3 nucleotide sequence: TGTGCCAGCAGCCATACAGGGAGTGGAAACACCATATATTTT. This translates into CASSHTGSGNTIYF.

In its sample, this clonotype was seen many times. The chain is built from TRBV28 and TRBJ2-3, with TRBD1 as a possible D gene (6 bases). CDR3 length: 15 residues. Trimming removed 10 bases from V and 0 bases from J, with 17 bases in between. Germline V lookup: CDR1 MDHEN, CDR2 SYDVKM. The CDR3 region has the DNA TGTGCCACTTTCAAAGGGGGAACCAGCACAGATACGCAGTATTTT. Its protein is CATFKGGTSTDTQYF. The entire variable domain, with the rest obtained from reference TRBV28 and TRBJ2-3, is as follows: DVKVTQSSRYLVKRTGEKVFLECVQDMDHENMFWYRQDPGLGLRLIYFSYDVKMKEKGDIPEGYSVSREKKERFSLILESASTNQTSMYLCATFKGGTSTDTQYFGPGTRLTVL.

This clonotype was observed a few times. This CDR3 is CASSLYRASNQPQHF. The CDR3 nucleotides read TGTGCCAGCAGTTTATACAGGGCCAGCAATCAGCCCCAGCATTTT. The chain carries TRBV28 and TRBJ1-5; the D gene is possibly TRBD1 (6 bases). The germline V and J ends were trimmed by 1 base and 1 base, with 8 bases remaining between them. Germline CDR1 MDHEN, CDR2 SYDVKM. The CDR3 is 15 amino acids.

This clonotype was seen at least ten times. This chain connects TRBV6-1 to TRBJ2-7; D remains unclear. Trimming removed 6 bases at V and 7 bases at J, with 13 bases between. This CDR3 spans 12 amino acids. The germline CDR1 and CDR2 sequences are MNHNS and SASEGT. CDR3 region: CASRTTGGEQYF. The DNA of the CDR3 is TGTGCCAGCAGAACGACTGGTGGGGAGCAGTACTTC.

Comment on this clonotype: One junction end disagrees with the germline gene, perhaps due to a read error. The rearrangement links TRBV4-1 to TRBJ1-5, with 7 nucleotides matching TRBD1. Germline CDR1 and CDR2: MGHRA and YSYEKL. The CDR3 is 15 amino acids. CDR3 in DNA: TGTGCCAGCAGCTCCGTAACAGGGGGCAATCAGCCCCAGCATTTT. Its translation is CASSSVTGGNQPQHF.

The sample holds many counts of this clonotype. The chain couples TRBV19 to TRBJ1-2; 10 bases align to TRBD1. The germline V gene encodes CDR1 LNHDA and CDR2 SQIVND (reference sequence). This CDR3 spans 17 amino acids. J was trimmed by 4 bases and V by 4 bases; bases with no gene match: 12. The CDR3, as DNA: TGTGCCAGTAGTACGAAGTCCGGGACAGGGGCCAGCTATGGCTACACCTTC. Translation: CASSTKSGTGASYGYTF.